The sequence of this T cell receptor beta chain was determined in a study of liver allograft versus peripheral blood T cells. Study as a whole: Repertoires from peripheral blood of liver transplant recipients were compared with those inside their transplanted livers.

One entry per CDR3 protein, called by TCRdb with MiXCR from the reads. The sample records 15,000 or so distinct CDR3 sequences, around 21% being singletons. Notes on this clonotype: The antigen is not known.

CDR1 and CDR2 (germline): SEHNR, FQNEAQ (reference sequence). Losses at the gene ends were 3 bases for V and 3 bases for J; bases not matched to a gene: 21. This CDR3 region has 21 residues. Study results and caveats: Peripheral blood repertoires reportedly differed from the T cell receptor repertoires found inside liver allografts.

This receptor was taken from a human patient who had a liver transplant. Some T cells may originate from the graft donor. This chain uses TRBV7-9 with TRBJ2-1, with 9 bases that match TRBD1. The DNA for the CDR3 is TGTGCCAGCAGCTTGGGACGGGCCGGGCTCAACACAGGGGGCATCTACAATGAGCAGTTCTTC. This sequence encodes CASSLGRAGLNTGGIYNEQFF.